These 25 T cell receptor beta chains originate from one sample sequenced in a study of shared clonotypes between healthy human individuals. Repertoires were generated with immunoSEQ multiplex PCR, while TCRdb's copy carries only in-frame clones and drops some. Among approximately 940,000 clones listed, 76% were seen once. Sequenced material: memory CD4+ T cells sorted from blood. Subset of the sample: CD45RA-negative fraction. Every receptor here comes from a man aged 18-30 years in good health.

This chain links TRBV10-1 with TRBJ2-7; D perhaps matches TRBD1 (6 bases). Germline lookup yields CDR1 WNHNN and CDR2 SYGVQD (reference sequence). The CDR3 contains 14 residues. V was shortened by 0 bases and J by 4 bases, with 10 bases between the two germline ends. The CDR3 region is CASSESGAGYEQYF. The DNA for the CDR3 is TGCGCCAGCAGTGAGTCGGGGGCGGGTTACGAGCAGTACTTC.

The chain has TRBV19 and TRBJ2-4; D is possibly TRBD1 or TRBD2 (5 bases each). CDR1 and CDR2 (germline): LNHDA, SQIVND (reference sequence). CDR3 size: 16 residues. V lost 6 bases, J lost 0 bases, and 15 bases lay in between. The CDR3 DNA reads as TGTGCCAGTAGCATTACTAGGACACTAGCCAAAAACATTCAGTACTTC. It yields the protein CASSITRTLAKNIQYF.

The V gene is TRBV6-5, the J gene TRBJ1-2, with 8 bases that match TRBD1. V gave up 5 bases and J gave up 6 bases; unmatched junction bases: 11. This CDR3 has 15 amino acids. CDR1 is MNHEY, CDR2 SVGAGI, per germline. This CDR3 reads CASSARGQGANGYTF. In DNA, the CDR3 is TGTGCCAGCAGTGCCAGGGGCCAGGGGGCGAATGGCTACACCTTC.

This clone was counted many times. As DNA, the CDR3 is TGTGCGCTTGGTCGGGAGACCCAGTACTTC. This codes for CALGRETQYF. The chain links TRBV7-9 to TRBJ2-5; D remains ambiguous. Germline loops: CDR1 SEHNR, CDR2 FQNEAQ (reference sequence). The CDR3 has 10 amino acids.

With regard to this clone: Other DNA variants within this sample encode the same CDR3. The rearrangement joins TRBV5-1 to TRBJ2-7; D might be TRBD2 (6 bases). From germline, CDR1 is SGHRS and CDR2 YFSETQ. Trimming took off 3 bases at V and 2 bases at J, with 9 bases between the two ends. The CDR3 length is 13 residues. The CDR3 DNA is TGCGCCAGCAGCTCAACGGGAGCCTACGAGCAGTACTTC. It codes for CASSSTGAYEQYF.

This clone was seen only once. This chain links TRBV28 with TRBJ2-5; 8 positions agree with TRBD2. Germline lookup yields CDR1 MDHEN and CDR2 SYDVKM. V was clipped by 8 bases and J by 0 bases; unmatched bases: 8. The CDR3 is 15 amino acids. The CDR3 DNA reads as TGTGCCAGCGGGGACGCGGGGGGCCACCAAGAGACCCAGTACTTC. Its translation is CASGDAGGHQETQYF.

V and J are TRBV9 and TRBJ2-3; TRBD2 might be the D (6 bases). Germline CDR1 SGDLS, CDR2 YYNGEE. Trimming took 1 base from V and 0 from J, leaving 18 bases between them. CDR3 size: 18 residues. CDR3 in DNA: TGTGCCAGCAGCGTATCCCGCGGGGCCAGATCTAGCACAGATACGCAGTATTTT. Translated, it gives CASSVSRGARSSTDTQYF.

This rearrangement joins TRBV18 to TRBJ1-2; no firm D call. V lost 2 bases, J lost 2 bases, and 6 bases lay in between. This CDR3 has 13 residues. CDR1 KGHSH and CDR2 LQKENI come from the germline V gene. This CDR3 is CASSPFPNYGYTF. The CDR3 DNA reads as TGTGCCAGCTCACCATTCCCGAACTATGGCTACACCTTC.

This CDR3 reads CSAADGPEQFF. The CDR3 coding sequence is TGCAGCGCTGCGGATGGACCTGAGCAGTTCTTC. The chain employs TRBV29-1 and TRBJ2-1; D not resolved. V was cut by 7 bases and J by 9 bases, with 13 bases left in between. The CDR3 length is 11 residues. CDR1 and CDR2 from the germline V gene are SQVTM and ANQGSEA.

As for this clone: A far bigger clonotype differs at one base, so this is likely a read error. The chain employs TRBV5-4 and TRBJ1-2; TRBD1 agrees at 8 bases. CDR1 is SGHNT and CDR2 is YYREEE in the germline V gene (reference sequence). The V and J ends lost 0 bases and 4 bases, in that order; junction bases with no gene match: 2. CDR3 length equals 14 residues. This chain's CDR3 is CASSLDTGGYGYTF. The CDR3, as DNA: TGTGCCAGCAGCTTGGATACAGGGGGCTATGGCTACACCTTC.

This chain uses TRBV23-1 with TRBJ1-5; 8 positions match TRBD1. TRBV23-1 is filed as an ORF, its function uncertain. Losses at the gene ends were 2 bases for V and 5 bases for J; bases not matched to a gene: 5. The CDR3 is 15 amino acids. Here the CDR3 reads CASSQGTGGHQPQHF. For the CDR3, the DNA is TGCGCCAGCAGTCAAGGAACAGGGGGGCATCAGCCCCAGCATTTT.

The CDR3 bases are TGTGCCAGCAGCTTAGTGGCTAGCGGGAAGAACGAGCAGTACTTC. This encodes CASSLVASGKNEQYF. V and J are TRBV11-2 and TRBJ2-7, with TRBD2 matching over 9 bases. The CDR3 sequence is 15 residues long. The J segment lost 5 bases and the V segment lost 1 base, leaving 6 bases of the junction unmatched. Germline V gene lookup returns CDR1 SGHAT and CDR2 FQNNGV.

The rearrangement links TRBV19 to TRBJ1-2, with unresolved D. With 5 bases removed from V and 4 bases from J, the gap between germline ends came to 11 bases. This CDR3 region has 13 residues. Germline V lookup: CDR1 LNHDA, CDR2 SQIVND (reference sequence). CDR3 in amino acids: CASSHRKIYGYTF. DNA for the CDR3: TGTGCCAGTAGTCACCGGAAGATCTATGGCTACACCTTC.

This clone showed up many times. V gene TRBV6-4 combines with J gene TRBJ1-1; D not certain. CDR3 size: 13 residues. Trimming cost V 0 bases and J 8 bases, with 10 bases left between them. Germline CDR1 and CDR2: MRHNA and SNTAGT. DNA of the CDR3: TGTGCCAGCAGTGACTCGAGCGGCAGGGAAGCTTTCTTT. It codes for CASSDSSGREAFF.

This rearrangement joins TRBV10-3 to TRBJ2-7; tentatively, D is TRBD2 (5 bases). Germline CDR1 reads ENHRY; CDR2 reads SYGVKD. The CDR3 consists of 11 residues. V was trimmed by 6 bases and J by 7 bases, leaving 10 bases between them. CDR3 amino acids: CAISLGREQYF. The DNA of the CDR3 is TGTGCCATCAGCTTGGGGAGAGAGCAGTACTTC.

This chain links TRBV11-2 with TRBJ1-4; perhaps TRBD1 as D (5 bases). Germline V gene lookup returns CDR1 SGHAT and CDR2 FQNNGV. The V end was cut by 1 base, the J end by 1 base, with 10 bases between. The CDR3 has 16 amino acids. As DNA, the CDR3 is TGTGCCAGCAGCTTAGGCCCGGGGGGAACTAATGAAAAACTGTTTTTT. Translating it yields CASSLGPGGTNEKLFF. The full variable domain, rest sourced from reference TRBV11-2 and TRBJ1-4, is EAGVAQSPRYKIIEKRQSVAFWCNPISGHATLYWYQQILGQGPKLLIQFQNNGVVDDSQLPKDRFSAERLKGVDSTLKIQPAKLEDSAVYLCASSLGPGGTNEKLFFGSGTQLSVL.

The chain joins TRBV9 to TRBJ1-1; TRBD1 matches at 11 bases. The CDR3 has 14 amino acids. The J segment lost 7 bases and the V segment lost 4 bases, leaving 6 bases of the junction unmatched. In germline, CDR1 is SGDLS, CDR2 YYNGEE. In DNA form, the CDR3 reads TGTGCCAGCAGCTCCCGGACAGGGGGCAATGAAGCTTTCTTT. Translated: CASSSRTGGNEAFF.

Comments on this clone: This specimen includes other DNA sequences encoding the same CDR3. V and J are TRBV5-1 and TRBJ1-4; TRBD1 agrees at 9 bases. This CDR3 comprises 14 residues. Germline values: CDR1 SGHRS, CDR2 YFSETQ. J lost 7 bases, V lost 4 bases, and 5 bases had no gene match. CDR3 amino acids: CASSLGTGREKLFF. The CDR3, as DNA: TGCGCCAGCAGCCTCGGGACAGGGCGTGAAAAACTGTTTTTT.

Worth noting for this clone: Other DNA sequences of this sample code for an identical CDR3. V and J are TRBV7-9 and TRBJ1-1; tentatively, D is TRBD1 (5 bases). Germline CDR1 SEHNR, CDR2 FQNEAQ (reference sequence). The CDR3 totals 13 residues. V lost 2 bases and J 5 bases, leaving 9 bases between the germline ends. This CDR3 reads CASSLQGGTEAFF. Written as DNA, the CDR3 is TGTGCCAGCAGCTTACAGGGTGGGACTGAAGCTTTCTTT.

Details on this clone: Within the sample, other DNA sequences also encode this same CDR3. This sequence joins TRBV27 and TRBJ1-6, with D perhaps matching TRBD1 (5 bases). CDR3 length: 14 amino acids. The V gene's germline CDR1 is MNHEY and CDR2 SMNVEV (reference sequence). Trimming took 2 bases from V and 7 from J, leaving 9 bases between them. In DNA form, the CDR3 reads TGTGCCAGCAGTTTAGGGGGGAGAAATTCACCCCTCCACTTT. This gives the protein CASSLGGRNSPLHF.

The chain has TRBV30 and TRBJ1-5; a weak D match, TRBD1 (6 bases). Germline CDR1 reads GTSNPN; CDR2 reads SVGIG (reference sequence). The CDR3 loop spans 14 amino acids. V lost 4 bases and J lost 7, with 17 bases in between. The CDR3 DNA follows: TGTGCCTGGACTAGGGCAGGGAGGGGGCAGCCCCAGCATTTT. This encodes CAWTRAGRGQPQHF.

DNA for the CDR3: TGTGCCTGGAGAGCCCCAGGGGCCGAGCAGTACTTC. This gives the protein CAWRAPGAEQYF. V gene TRBV30 combines with J gene TRBJ2-5, with D perhaps TRBD1 (6 bases). The J call is in doubt because the DNA end fits TRBJ2-7 better. This CDR3 spans 12 amino acids. The V gene's germline CDR1 is GTSNPN and CDR2 SVGIG (reference sequence).

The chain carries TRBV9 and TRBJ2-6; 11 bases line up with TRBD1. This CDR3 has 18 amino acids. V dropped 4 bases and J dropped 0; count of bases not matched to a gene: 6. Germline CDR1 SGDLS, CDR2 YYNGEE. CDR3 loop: CASSPRGTGGSGANVLTF. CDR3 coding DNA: TGTGCCAGCAGCCCTCGAGGGACAGGGGGCTCTGGGGCCAACGTCCTGACTTTC.

CDR3 sequence reads: CATSRETGPANYGYTF. DNA of the CDR3: TGTGCCACCAGCAGAGAGACAGGCCCAGCTAACTATGGCTACACCTTC. The chain uses TRBV15 and TRBJ1-2; the D gene is possibly TRBD1 (6 bases). From germline, CDR1 is LNHNV and CDR2 YYDKDF (reference sequence). Trimming took 0 bases from V and 0 from J, leaving 11 bases between them. This CDR3 is built from 16 residues.

In DNA form, the CDR3 reads TGTGCCAGCAGCCTCCTATTAACGGGGGGTTACAATGAGCAGTTCTTC. Translated: CASSLLLTGGYNEQFF. The chain recombines TRBV7-8 with TRBJ2-1; 7 nucleotides agree with TRBD2. The CDR3 loop spans 16 amino acids. V shed 5 bases, J shed 4 bases, and the junction held 11 bases outside the gene matches. Germline V lookup: CDR1 SGHVS, CDR2 FQNEAQ.